This entry concerns a single T cell receptor (beta chain). Its antigen is unidentified. This entry is derived from a study of cytomegalovirus exposure and HLA in healthy donors. Study-wide context: Drawn from HLA-typed donors, tens of millions of unique TCRs were held in an early data release. Study-level results: TCR beta V- and J-gene trimming was later associated with a missense DCLRE1C variant. Researchers reported from a later analysis that most CMV-associated TCR beta chains appeared HLA-restricted. Diagnosis of cytomegalovirus status made by the classifier reportedly showed high specificity and sensitivity.

The germline V gene has CDR1 SGHAT and CDR2 FQNNGV. This CDR3 spans 16 amino acids. Primers for the PCR totalled 60 Vbeta and 13 Jbeta. TCRdb's copy holds only in-frame clones and misses some; the assay was immunoSEQ multiplex PCR. The repertoire holds roughly 180,000 clones, roughly 85% seen once, with approximately 1.3% in the top ten. The sample was PBMCs. The receptor comes from a man aged 25-40 years in good health and CMV-seronegative. The V and J genes are TRBV11-2 and TRBJ1-3, with D hard to call. The closer fit of TRBJ2-2 to the DNA end suggests the J call may be wrong. DNA of the CDR3: TGTGCCAGCAGCTTAGATCTCCCTCCGAACACCGGGGAGCTGTTTTTT. It codes for CASSLDLPPNTGELFF.